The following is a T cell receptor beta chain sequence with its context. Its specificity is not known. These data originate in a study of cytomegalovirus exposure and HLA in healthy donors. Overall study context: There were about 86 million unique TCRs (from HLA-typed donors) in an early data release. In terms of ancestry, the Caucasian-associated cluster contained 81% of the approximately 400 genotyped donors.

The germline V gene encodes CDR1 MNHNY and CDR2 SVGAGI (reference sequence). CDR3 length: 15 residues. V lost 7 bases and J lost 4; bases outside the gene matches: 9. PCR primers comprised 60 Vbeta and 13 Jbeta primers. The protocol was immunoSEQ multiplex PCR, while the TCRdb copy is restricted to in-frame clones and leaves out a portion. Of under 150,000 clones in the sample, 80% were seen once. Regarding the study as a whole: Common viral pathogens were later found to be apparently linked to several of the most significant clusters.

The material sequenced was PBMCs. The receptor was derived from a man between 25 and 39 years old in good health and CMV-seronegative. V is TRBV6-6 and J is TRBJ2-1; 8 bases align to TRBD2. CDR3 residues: CASILGRGDYNEQFF. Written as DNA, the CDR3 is TGTGCCAGCATTCTCGGGAGGGGAGATTACAATGAGCAGTTCTTC.